Reported below is one T cell receptor beta chain. An end of the junction does not agree with germline; a read error may underlie this. The data stem from a study of blood T cell repertoires in COVID-19. The overall study: Specimens from acute and convalescent COVID-19 originated in the United States, Italy and Spain.

Per germline, CDR1 GTSNPN and CDR2 SVGIG (reference sequence). The CDR3 is 15 amino acids. Assay: immunoSEQ multiplex PCR; the TCRdb copy retains only in-frame clones and omits some. The repertoire includes some 260,000 clones, 70% to 90% of them detected once, and 2% to 2.5% sits in the top ten. Sequenced material: peripheral blood. The chain recombines TRBV30 with TRBJ2-2; 10 bases line up with TRBD2. The TCR comes from a woman aged 40 to 49 who had recovered from COVID-19. In DNA form, the CDR3 reads TGTGCTTGGAGGGAAGCGGGGGGGTGGACCGGGGAGCTGTTTTTT. Its translation is CAWREAGGWTGELFF.